This T cell receptor (beta chain) was sequenced for a study of monozygotic twins with inflammatory bowel disease. Reanalyzing the 5' RACE reads, TCRdb keeps one entry per CDR3 protein, without DNA. The sample includes about 300,000 distinct CDR3 sequences. Germline lookup yields CDR1 SEHNR and CDR2 FQNEAQ (reference sequence). This CDR3 is built from 17 residues. The TCR sequence derives from a human donor with ulcerative colitis or Crohn's disease, or a healthy co-twin of an affected twin (not recorded which). Sequenced sample: blood. The chain couples TRBV7-9 to TRBJ2-3. CDR3 amino acids: CASSLPASTRGTDTQYF.